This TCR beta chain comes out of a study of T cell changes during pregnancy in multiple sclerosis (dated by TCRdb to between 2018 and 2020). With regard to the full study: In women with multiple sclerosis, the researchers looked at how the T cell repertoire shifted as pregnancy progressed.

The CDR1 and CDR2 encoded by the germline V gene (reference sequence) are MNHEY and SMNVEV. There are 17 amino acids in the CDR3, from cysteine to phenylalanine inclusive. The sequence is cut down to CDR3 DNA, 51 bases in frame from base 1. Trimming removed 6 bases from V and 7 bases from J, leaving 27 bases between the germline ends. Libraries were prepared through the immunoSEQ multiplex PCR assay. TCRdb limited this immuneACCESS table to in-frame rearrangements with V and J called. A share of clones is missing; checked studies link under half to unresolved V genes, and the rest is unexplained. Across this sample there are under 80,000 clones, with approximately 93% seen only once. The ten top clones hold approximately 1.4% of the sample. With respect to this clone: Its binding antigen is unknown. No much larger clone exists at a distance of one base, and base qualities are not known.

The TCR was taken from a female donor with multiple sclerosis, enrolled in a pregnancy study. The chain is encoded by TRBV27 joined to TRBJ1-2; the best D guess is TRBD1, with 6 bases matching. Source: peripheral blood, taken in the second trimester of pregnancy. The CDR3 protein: CASSPYASGAGSLGYTF. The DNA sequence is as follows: TGTGCCAGCAGCCCTTATGCCTCAGGGGCAGGCTCGCTTGGCTACACCTTC.